This TCR beta chain was captured by sequencing in a study of T cell responses to AZD1222 COVID-19 vaccine. Trimming pared 2 bases from V and 6 bases from J, leaving 15 bases between. The V gene's germline CDR1 is SGHKS and CDR2 YYEKEE (reference sequence). The CDR3 totals 14 residues. Study-level results: Repertoire sampling happened only post peak T cell response. At 160-218 and 743-854, vaccine-associated CD4 TCRs were dominant, and they spanned spike. White British donors predominated, females outnumbered males, and clonal diversity was possibly underestimated.

Sequencing was performed with immunoSEQ multiplex PCR; in TCRdb, only in-frame clones are kept and a portion is missing. The sample holds some 97,000 clones, approximately 89% seen once. Details on this clone: Antigen specificity is unknown.

The clonotype was recovered from an adult in good health. The V gene is TRBV5-5, the J gene TRBJ2-7; D possibly matches TRBD1 or TRBD2 (5 bases each). The sequenced sample was peripheral blood, obtained on day 0 of MenACWY control vaccination. The CDR3 region is CASSFGPGTSEQYF. CDR3 coding DNA: TGTGCCAGCAGCTTCGGCCCGGGGACCTCCGAGCAGTACTTC.